These 2 T cell receptor beta chains share one sample of origin, sequenced in a study of blood T cell repertoires in COVID-19. The assay was immunoSEQ multiplex PCR, and TCRdb's table has in-frame clones only and misses some. The data contain tens of thousands of clones, roughly four fifths of them singletons. The sequenced sample consisted of peripheral blood. The receptor set was obtained from a woman older than 75 with acute or convalescent COVID-19.

The chain employs TRBV5-1 and TRBJ2-5, with TRBD2 identical over 9 bases. The germline V gene has CDR1 SGHRS and CDR2 YFSETQ. The junction had 2 bases not matched to a gene; V was cut back by 2 bases and J by 0 bases. This CDR3 is built from 15 residues. Here the CDR3 reads CASSFQRGDQETQYF. The CDR3 DNA is TGCGCCAGCAGCTTTCAGCGGGGGGACCAAGAGACCCAGTACTTC.

CDR3 residues: CASSLDRAEPGELFF. The CDR3 bases are TGTGCCAGCAGCTTAGACAGGGCCGAACCCGGGGAGCTGTTTTTT. The chain is built from TRBV7-6 and TRBJ2-2; TRBD1 is a possible D gene (6 bases). The V end was cut by 1 base, the J end by 6 bases, with 12 bases between. Per germline, CDR1 SGHVS and CDR2 FNYEAQ. The CDR3 is 15 residues long.